This TCR beta chain was recorded in a study of T cells after yellow fever vaccination. About the research overall: Libraries from low-cell-number fractions were prepared with the SMART-Seq v4 Ultra Low Input RNA kit. Study-level results: Though weaker, the secondary response peaked faster, on day 5 versus 15. From the bulk population, abundant clonotypes could contaminate and appear within FACS-sorted repertoires. Post-booster reappearance was seen for most primary-vaccination clones (nearly 97% CD4, 75% to 90% CD8).

TCRdb reprocessed the 5' RACE reads via MiXCR and lists one record per CDR3 protein. In the table there are more than 450,000 distinct CDR3 sequences, roughly a fifth of which are singletons. CDR1 is DFQATT, CDR2 SNEGSKA, per germline (reference sequence). The length of the CDR3 is 14 residues. The J segment lost 4 bases and the V segment lost 7 bases, leaving 9 bases of the junction unmatched. In regard to this clonotype: Its antigen is unknown.

The starting material was PBMCs, obtained around 3 weeks after the first yellow fever vaccination. The genes are TRBV20-1 and TRBJ2-3, with 9 bases lining up with TRBD1. This TCR came from a man between 18 and 35 years old who received the YFV17D yellow fever vaccine. The CDR3 spells CSGLGTGMADTQYF. For the CDR3, the DNA is TGCAGTGGACTCGGGACAGGGATGGCAGATACGCAGTATTTT.